This T cell receptor beta chain was documented in a study of blood T cell repertoires in COVID-19. Study details: Some COVID-19 samples were acute and others convalescent; all came from the United States, Italy and Spain. The analysed material was cDNA or gDNA that came from T cells, B-cell-depleted T cells, or PBMCs.

The ends were cut back, 1 base at V and 2 bases at J, with 8 bases in the middle. CDR3 length: 15 residues. CDR1 and CDR2 (germline): SGHAT, FQNNGV. In the original processing: Reference gene primer amplification gave nucleated cell count estimates. Assay: immunoSEQ multiplex PCR; the TCRdb copy retains only in-frame clones and omits some. V and J calls and clone size follow that table, whereas D and trimming were derived from the DNA. Of just over 150,000 clones in the sample, 80% were seen once. Sequencing used peripheral blood. The clonotype comes from a man in his fifties or sixties with acute or convalescent COVID-19. The chain links TRBV11-2 to TRBJ2-2; D gene ambiguous. Here the CDR3 reads CASSLALSNTGELFF. As DNA, the CDR3 is TGTGCCAGCAGCTTAGCTCTGAGCAACACCGGGGAGCTGTTTTTT.